This record covers a single T cell receptor (beta chain). In this sample, this clonotype turned up a few times. Its antigen is still unknown. The record has no base qualities; no much larger clone is one base away. The data are from a study of T cells in Graves' hyperthyroidism and ophthalmopathy (dated 2019 in TCRdb). Study-level background: A discovery cohort of about a hundred patients, roughly 40 with Graves' ophthalmopathy and 55 to 60 with stable Graves' hyperthyroidism, was used to find distinguishing TCR V-J signatures. The study also compared thyroid tissue and blood T-cell repertoires from 5 to 7 Graves' hyperthyroidism patients. The paper reports TCR Vbeta CDR3 sequencing of more than 120 peripheral blood samples: 43 ophthalmopathy, about 75 hyperthyroidism and approximately 17 progressor patients. For training and testing, the 80 to 100 patients in the discovery cohort were randomly divided in a 7:3 ratio. Following sampling, methimazole starting at 30 mg daily was given to hyperthyroidism patients, and high-dose intravenous methylprednisolone was given to ophthalmopathy patients. Prospective prediction of ophthalmopathy was tested in an independent validation cohort of 18 to 20 hyperthyroidism patients and 17 patients who later progressed to ophthalmopathy.

Patients with uncontrolled infections, other autoimmune diseases, pregnancy or lactation were excluded. Diagnoses relied on clinical symptoms, serum thyroxine and TRAb, thyroid ultrasound and orbital computed tomography. Trizol reagent was used to extract total RNA, and RNA quality was then checked on an Agilent 2100 Bioanalyzer. The germline V gene encodes CDR1 GTSNPN and CDR2 SVGIG (reference sequence). The trim is 3 bases for V and 7 bases for J, with a gap of 19 bases between the germline ends. From the cysteine up to the phenylalanine, the CDR3 has a length of 15 residues. Kept here is only the CDR3 DNA, which spans 45 bases and is read in frame from base 1. TCR beta CDR3 regions were amplified from RNA transcripts. The TCR CDR3 was subjected to a first round of RT-PCR using the HTBI primer set and the Qiagen OneStep RT-PCR kit. The libraries were constructed in a second round of multiplex PCR and then size-selected and purified. Libraries were sequenced paired-end with 100 bp reads on an Illumina HiSeq2000. As for the authors' bioinformatics: SOAPnuke was used to process the raw data, with reads discarded if the reads contained adapters or uncalled bases, had a mean Phred below 15, or lacked an exact constant-primer or identifier match. High-quality paired reads were merged using COPE v1.2.5, and each unique nucleotide sequence was defined as a clonotype. MiTCR v1.1 was used to align the clonotypes against IMGT TRBV, TRBD and TRBJ reference segments. The analysis was restricted to V-J combinations with a frequency above 0.0001, which together covered 99% to 99.2% of the repertoires. The TCS score was defined as F50 (clonal expansion) divided by E x V (chaos), with BLOSUM62-based TCRdist calculated between CDR3 peptides within each V-J. Welch's t-statistics and random forest reduced 450 to 600 V-J features to about 12, which were used in a naive Bayes classifier (R e1071). Thyroid-blood repertoire similarity was quantified with the Morisita-Horn index. TCRdb reprocessing: public reads trimmed at Q25 with fastp, clones called with MiXCR, in-frame beta chains kept. Entries are consolidated by CDR3 protein sequence, retaining the most common genes and DNA. TCRdb assigned the V and J calls; the authors' analysis was not used. Recorded for this sample are 550,000 to 700,000 distinct CDR3 sequences; 40% to 55% of them occurred a single time. The ten biggest clones cover roughly 19% of the sample.

What the research found in general, with its limitations: Ophthalmopathy was separated from stable hyperthyroidism by a 13 V-J signature model, with about 88% sensitivity and just over 81% specificity obtained in cross-validation and 80%/75% obtained in testing. During validation, the model predicted progression to ophthalmopathy a median of approximately 6 months ahead of onset, with around 70% sensitivity and under 85% specificity. No statistical method was used to set the sample size in advance, and investigators knew the group allocation. Blood samples also contained most of the expanded thyroid clonotypes (frequency above 0.001), which suggests that blood repertoires may reflect thyroid immune responses.

The specimen was peripheral blood or thyroid tissue (not recorded which). This clonotype was obtained from an adult woman with Graves' disease, either hyperthyroidism or ophthalmopathy (not recorded which). Recombination joined TRBV30 with TRBJ1-5; a tentative D match to TRBD1 spans 5 bases. The CDR3 is CAWSSPGAGVQPQHF. The nucleotides are TGTGCCTGGAGCTCCCCCGGGGCGGGCGTACAGCCCCAGCATTTT.